This passage covers 7 T cell receptor beta chains from one sample sequenced in a study of OX40 agonist ivuxolimab in advanced cancers. The receptor library was made with the immunoSEQ multiplex PCR assay. Held by TCRdb, this immuneACCESS table contains in-frame sequences only and omits some clones. Under half of the omission traces to an unresolved V gene where checked; the cause of the rest is unknown. This sample comprises about 64,000 clones, more than 80% of them detected only once. Around an eighth of the sample comes from the top ten. The sequences come from CD4+ or CD8+ T cells sorted from blood, collected in a trial of the OX40 agonist ivuxolimab. The receptors come from an adult with an advanced solid tumor such as melanoma, head and neck, liver or kidney cancer.

The genes are TRBV7-9 and TRBJ2-4; 7 nucleotides agree with TRBD1. Per germline, CDR1 SEHNR and CDR2 FQNEAQ (reference sequence). The ends lost 1 base at V and 5 bases at J; junction bases unmatched: 5. CDR3 length: 15 amino acids. CDR3 in DNA: TGTGCCAGCAGCTTAGAAGGGGGCCCGGAAAACATTCAGTACTTC. It yields the protein CASSLEGGPENIQYF.

The chain recombines TRBV4-2 with TRBJ2-7; no reliable D call. The germline V gene has CDR1 LGHNA and CDR2 YNFKEQ. V dropped 2 bases and J dropped 8 bases, with 1 base sitting between them. The CDR3 is made up of 9 amino acids. The CDR3 coding sequence is TGTGCCAGCAGCCAACAGCAGTACTTC. Translating it yields CASSQQQYF.

With regard to this clone: Other DNA sequences in the same sample also yield this CDR3. The CDR3 spells CASNSGSTEAFF. DNA for the CDR3: TGTGCCAGTAATTCTGGTTCCACTGAAGCTTTCTTT. This chain uses TRBV19 with TRBJ1-1; D is unclear. Germline V gives CDR1 LNHDA, CDR2 SQIVND (reference sequence). The ends were cut back, 7 bases at V and 4 bases at J, with 10 bases in the middle. The CDR3 length is 12 residues. Variable domain in full (rest from reference TRBV19 and TRBJ1-1): DGGITQSPKYLFRKEGQNVTLSCEQNLNHDAMYWYRQDPGQGLRLIYYSQIVNDFQKGDIAEGYSVSREKKESFPLTVTSAQKNPTAFYLCASNSGSTEAFFGQGTRLTVV.

The chain couples TRBV25-1 to TRBJ2-7; a weak D match, TRBD2 (7 bases). There are 15 residues in the CDR3. V was pared by 4 bases and J by 6 bases, with 19 bases between. Germline CDR1 reads MGHDK; CDR2 reads SYGVNS. This CDR3 reads CASSGVRGGPFEQYF. In DNA, the CDR3 is TGTGCCAGCAGTGGCGTTAGGGGGGGCCCTTTCGAGCAGTACTTC.

This chain joins TRBV27 and TRBJ2-7; 9 bases are a match to TRBD1. Germline CDR1 is MNHEY and CDR2 is SMNVEV (reference sequence). The CDR3 consists of 16 residues. V shed 5 bases, J shed 5 bases, and the junction held 13 bases outside the gene matches. The CDR3 nucleotides read TGTGCCAGCAGTCCCTCGTGGACAGGGGTTCCCCACGAGCAGTACTTC. It translates to CASSPSWTGVPHEQYF.

The chain employs TRBV10-3 and TRBJ2-2; tentatively, D is TRBD1 (6 bases). V lost 7 bases, J lost 4 bases, and 13 bases lay in between. Germline assignment: CDR1 ENHRY and CDR2 SYGVKD. The CDR3 consists of 14 residues. The CDR3 DNA sequence: TGTGCCATCAAAAAGGACAGTGGCACCGGGGAGCTGTTTTTT. Protein sequence: CAIKKDSGTGELFF.

The rearrangement uses TRBV6-5 and TRBJ2-1, with D tentatively TRBD2 (7 bases). Germline CDR1 and CDR2: MNHEY and SVGAGI. Between the trimmed V and J ends, which lost 7 bases and 8 bases, there was a span of 21 bases. The length of the CDR3 is 15 residues. The CDR3, as DNA: TGTGCCAGCACCTACTCCCTAGCGGCAGGGGATGAGCAGTTCTTC. Translating it yields CASTYSLAAGDEQFF.